This T cell receptor beta chain was found in a study of blood T cell repertoires in COVID-19. The wider study: From the United States, Italy and Spain came samples of acute and convalescent COVID-19. T cells, B-cell-depleted T cells, or PBMCs supplied cDNA or gDNA.

The germline gives CDR1 SNHLY, CDR2 FYNNEI. The CDR3 is 12 residues long. Deletions cut 8 bases from V and 6 bases from J, with 12 bases between. Per the study methods: The authors estimated nucleated cell counts from reference gene primer amplification. The table came from immunoSEQ multiplex PCR; TCRdb's copy has only in-frame clones and leaves some out. The V and J calls and clone size come from that table; D and trimming were worked out from the DNA. The data show under 35,000 clones, around 87% seen once. Sequenced input: peripheral blood. The sequence was collected from a human donor in a cohort sampled during active COVID-19. The chain couples TRBV2 to TRBJ2-3; D is possibly TRBD1 (6 bases). Here the CDR3 reads CASSWTADTQYF. CDR3 nucleotide sequence: TGTGCCAGCTCCTGGACAGCGGATACGCAGTATTTT.